This T cell receptor beta chain was captured by sequencing in a study of neurological immune-mediated disorders (dated by TCRdb to the late 2010s). Turning to the overall study: Using UMI-based sequencing, the study compared peripheral blood TCR-beta repertoires from patients with HTLV-I-associated myelopathy (HAM/TSP), patients with multiple sclerosis, and healthy controls. Alongside PBMC samples, the set of about 100 TCR-beta libraries contained longitudinal samples, technical triplicates, and paired CD4+ and CD8+ T-cell subsets that had been sorted. Of the approximately 70 subjects in the cohort, around 15 were HAM/TSP patients, about 34 were multiple sclerosis patients, and around 20 were healthy controls. Study-wide findings and limitations: Expanded clones from different subjects shared no identical CDR3 amino acid sequences, which suggests that TCR-beta repertoires were private in all groups. TCR clonal expansion was greatest in HAM/TSP patients and smallest in MS patients, who ranked below even healthy controls.

Healthy controls were blood bank volunteers in Maryland, USA. Unsorted PBMC libraries were generated from 2 million PBMCs stored in RNAlater at -80 °C until RNA extraction. PBMCs were separated from peripheral blood using Ficoll-Hypaque density gradient centrifugation and then cryopreserved in liquid nitrogen. The junction shows trimming of 1 base on V and 10 bases on J, plus 11 bases between the germline ends. CDR1 and CDR2 are read off the germline V gene as SGHVS and FQNEAQ. From the cysteine through the phenylalanine, the CDR3 covers 13 amino acids. The sequence is cut down to CDR3 DNA, 39 bases in frame from base 1. cDNA was synthesized by template-switch 5'RACE using a primer with a 10-nucleotide random unique molecular identifier that tagged each TCR transcript. Over 180 million TCR-beta sequences, covering 15-18 subjects, were produced in each sequencing run. The RNeasy kit was used to extract total RNA. The KAPA Real-time Library Amplification kit was used to amplify TCR-beta VDJ regions with primers targeting the TCR constant region and the 5'RACE anchor. Sample indexes and Illumina adaptors were added in a first PCR, and a second PCR then increased library yield. The roughly 650 bp TCR product was size-selected on a 2% E-gel SizeSelection system after Ampure bead purification. Before pooling, library quality was checked on a Bioanalyzer, concentration was measured with Qubit, and libraries were quantified with the Kapa Library Quantification kit. Libraries were sequenced paired-end 2 x 150 bp on an Illumina HiSeq 2500. To increase sequence diversity, about 25-30% phiX was spiked into each library pool. Processing in the source paper ran as follows. The UMI-based MiGEC pipeline processed quality-filtered reads and removed over 75% of raw TCR sequences during error correction. VDJ genes were aligned to IMGT germline references, and each clonotype was defined by a unique CDR3 amino acid sequence together with V-J genes. VDJtools evaluated clonal expansion, Shannon diversity and CDR3 relatedness (CalcPairwiseDistances, ClusterSamples); CLCbio workbench built phylogenetic trees. Clones with at least 8 unique UMIs were defined as expanded, with this threshold being based on coefficient-of-variation modelling across technical triplicates. Starting from the raw public reads, TCRdb applied fastp trimming at Q25, assembled clones with MiXCR and retained in-frame beta chains. CDR3 protein sequences are deduplicated, and each keeps its most common genes and DNA. The authors' filters were not applied to this entry. Within this sample are 25,000 to 35,000 distinct CDR3 sequences, with around 16% of them counted one time only. In total, the top ten clones hold 25% to 35% of the sample.

This clonotype has only a few counts. The specificity of this receptor is unknown. Base quality data are lacking; no much larger clone is found one base away. This chain joins TRBV7-8 to TRBJ2-1; confidence is insufficient to name the D gene. This clonotype was sampled from a man between 65 and 85 years old in good health. The sample was PBMCs. The DNA is as follows: TGTGCCAGCAGCTTAGTACAGCGAGGCGAGCAGTTCTTC. This yields the protein CASSLVQRGEQFF.